Described below is a single T cell receptor (beta chain) sequence and its context. For each subset, genomic DNA was distributed in equal portions over several immunoSEQ plates. The data were produced by immunoSEQ multiplex PCR, yet TCRdb's version contains in-frame clones alone and is incomplete. The sample holds millions of clones, more than 90% seen once. This sample was included in a study of shared clonotypes between healthy human individuals. CDR3 length: 14 amino acids. The ends lost 5 bases at V and 5 bases at J; junction bases unmatched: 8. CDR1 and CDR2 from the germline V gene are SGHAT and FQNNGV.

The sample consisted of naive CD4+ T cells sorted from blood. Described subset: CD45RA+ positively selected. The chain is built from TRBV11-2 and TRBJ2-5, with TRBD2 identical over 7 bases. The receptor was derived from a man aged 18 to 30 in good health. For the CDR3, the DNA is TGTGCCAGCAGCGACCCTAGCGGTGGTGAGACCCAGTACTTC. Protein product: CASSDPSGGETQYF.